This TCR beta chain was identified during a study of control samples from healthy donors and cancer patients. This CDR3 has 12 amino acids. Deletions cut 2 bases from V and 4 bases from J, with 5 bases between. Germline V gene data show CDR1 as SGDLS and CDR2 as YYNGEE. TCRdb's copy holds only in-frame clones and misses some; the assay was immunoSEQ multiplex PCR. Of under 450,000 clones listed, around nine tenths are singletons. A note on this clone: Other DNA sequences in the sample encode the same CDR3.

V is TRBV9 and J is TRBJ2-3, with D perhaps assigned TRBD1 or TRBD2 (5 bases each). The material sequenced was PBMCs. The sequence was obtained from a man in his forties or fifties with head and neck cancer. The CDR3 DNA is TGTGCCAGCAGCGTGGGGGCAGATACGCAGTATTTT. Its translation is CASSVGADTQYF.